The 30 T cell receptor beta chains below were found in one sample sequenced in a study of T cells in localized non-small cell lung cancer. Generated by immunoSEQ multiplex PCR, the TCRdb table keeps only in-frame clones and is missing some. The repertoire holds under 1,500 clones, around 23% seen once, with around a sixth in the top ten. The sample in question was normal lung tissue next to the tumor, obtained before any cancer treatment. These receptors were collected from a male donor at least 60 years old with stage III squamous cell lung carcinoma.

V and J are TRBV7-5 and TRBJ2-1; the listed D gene, TRBD2, was not tested against the DNA. TRBV7-5 is tagged as a pseudogene. This CDR3 has 16 amino acids. CDR3 protein: CASSLDGPGRASEQFF. The CDR3 region has the DNA TGTGCCAGCAGCTTAGACGGGCCCGGGAGGGCCAGTGAGCAGTTCTTC.

This clone came up a few times. The genes are TRBV9 and TRBJ2-1; 8 bases fit TRBD1. CDR1 SGDLS and CDR2 YYNGEE come from the germline V gene. V was clipped by 7 bases and J by 2 bases; unmatched bases: 2. The CDR3 has 13 residues. CDR3 region: CASQGATYNEQFF. CDR3 DNA: TGTGCCAGCCAGGGGGCAACCTACAATGAGCAGTTCTTC.

The chain combines TRBV10-2 with TRBJ2-1; 7 positions agree with TRBD1. The V gene end was trimmed by 6 bases and the J gene end by 7 bases; junction bases not matched to a gene: 9. Germline V gene data show CDR1 as WSHSY and CDR2 as SAAADI. The CDR3 runs to 14 residues. The CDR3 is CASSRDRVGNEQFF. CDR3 in DNA: TGCGCCAGCAGCCGGGACAGAGTAGGGAATGAGCAGTTCTTC.

The chain links TRBV29-1 to TRBJ1-5; possible D gene TRBD1, 6 bases. This CDR3 is 15 amino acids long. Trimming removed 3 bases at V and 6 bases at J, with 18 bases between. In germline, CDR1 is SQVTM, CDR2 ANQGSEA. In nucleotides, the CDR3 is TGCAGCGTTGACTGGGACACTATTTTCGCTCAGCCCCAGCATTTT. This translates into CSVDWDTIFAQPQHF.

The rearrangement links TRBV14 to TRBJ1-1; 7 bases are shared with TRBD1. Looked up from germline, CDR1 is SGHDN and CDR2 is FVKESK. V lost 3 bases to trimming and J lost 4 bases; unmatched junction nucleotides: 14. This CDR3 has 17 residues. The CDR3 DNA is TGTGCCAGCAGCCACTTGACAGGGAAGGGTACGGGCACTGAAGCTTTCTTT. This encodes CASSHLTGKGTGTEAFF. Full variable domain (missing parts from reference TRBV14 and TRBJ1-1): EAGVTQFPSHSVIEKGQTVTLRCDPISGHDNLYWYRRVMGKEIKFLLHFVKESKQDESGMPNNRFLAERTGGTYSTLKVQPAELEDSGVYFCASSHLTGKGTGTEAFFGQGTRLTVV.

This clone showed up just a few times. This chain links TRBV9 with TRBJ2-7; D gene ambiguous. This CDR3 is 13 amino acids long. Trimming shortened V by 5 bases and J by 3 bases, and 12 bases separated the two germline ends. Germline CDR1 and CDR2: SGDLS and YYNGEE. The CDR3 loop reads CASSVARDYEQYF. CDR3 bases: TGTGCCAGCAGTGTGGCCAGAGACTACGAGCAGTACTTC.

The chain combines TRBV11-3 with TRBJ2-2; 10 bases line up with TRBD2. The J segment lost 0 bases and the V segment lost 6 bases, leaving 7 bases of the junction unmatched. CDR3 length: 17 amino acids. Germline-derived CDR1 and CDR2 are SGHNT and YENEEA. The CDR3 bases are TGTGCCAGCAGTTCTACTAGCGGGATGACGAACACCGGGGAGCTGTTTTTT. The encoded protein is CASSSTSGMTNTGELFF.

V and J are TRBV18 and TRBJ2-1, with D possibly matching TRBD1 (5 bases). Trimming cost V 3 bases and J 0 bases, with 9 bases left between them. Germline lookup yields CDR1 KGHSH and CDR2 LQKENI. The CDR3 consists of 15 residues. CDR3 nucleotides: TGTGCCAGCTCACCGCGCAGGGCCTCCTACAATGAGCAGTTCTTC. It codes for CASSPRRASYNEQFF.

The chain combines TRBV4-1 with TRBJ1-1; no definite D call. This CDR3 is built from 16 residues. Between the trimmed V and J ends, which lost 0 bases and 3 bases, there was a span of 14 bases. Germline V gene data show CDR1 as MGHRA and CDR2 as YSYEKL. Here the CDR3 DNA reads TGCGCCAGCAGCCAAGAAGTCGTCAGGCGGGACACTGAAGCTTTCTTT. Its protein is CASSQEVVRRDTEAFF.

The chain links TRBV18 to TRBJ2-3, with 13 bases matching TRBD2. With V trimmed by 2 bases and J by 3 bases, 8 bases remained unmatched. CDR1 and CDR2 from the germline V gene are KGHSH and LQKENI. CDR3 length equals 18 residues. CDR3 in amino acids: CASSPFRTSGRGTDTQYF. CDR3 coding DNA: TGTGCCAGCTCACCATTTCGGACTAGCGGGAGAGGGACAGATACGCAGTATTTT.

V usage is TRBV11-3 and J usage is TRBJ2-3; 10 bases map to TRBD2. CDR1 and CDR2 from the germline V gene are SGHNT and YENEEA. V shed 3 bases, J shed 3 bases, and the junction held 6 bases outside the gene matches. The CDR3 totals 16 residues. The CDR3 coding sequence is TGTGCCAGCAGCTTTCTACTAGCGGGGCAAACAGATACGCAGTATTTT. Translating gives CASSFLLAGQTDTQYF.

Relative to its sample, this clone is large. This chain connects TRBV9 to TRBJ1-1; possible D gene TRBD1, 6 bases. Germline V gene data show CDR1 as SGDLS and CDR2 as YYNGEE. The V gene lost 2 bases and the J gene lost 1 base, with 6 bases spanning the gap. The CDR3 runs to 13 residues. Written as DNA, the CDR3 is TGTGCCAGCAGCGTGACAGGGAACACTGAAGCTTTCTTT. As protein: CASSVTGNTEAFF. The variable domain in full, completed from reference TRBV9 and TRBJ1-1, reads DSGVTQTPKHLITATGQRVTLRCSPRSGDLSVYWYQQSLDQGLQFLIQYYNGEERAKGNILERFSAQQFPDLHSELNLSSLELGDSALYFCASSVTGNTEAFFGQGTRLTVV.

By its share, this clone is medium-sized (0.01 to 0.1%). The chain carries TRBV9 and TRBJ2-1; no clear D. CDR3 size: 14 residues. Per the germline V gene, CDR1 is SGDLS and CDR2 is YYNGEE. V was trimmed by 0 bases and J by 5 bases, leaving 9 bases between them. The DNA for the CDR3 is TGTGCCAGCAGCGTAGAGTGGTCGGACAATGAGCAGTTCTTC. The encoded protein is CASSVEWSDNEQFF.

This clone was detected only a few times. The V gene is TRBV19, the J gene TRBJ2-1; D gene uncertain. The V gene lost 3 bases and the J gene lost 5 bases, with 14 bases spanning the gap. The germline CDR1 and CDR2 sequences are LNHDA and SQIVND (reference sequence). There are 15 residues in the CDR3. The CDR3 DNA reads TGTGCCAGTAGTATTGGCCCTTTGGAAAACAATGAGCAGTTCTTC. Translating it yields CASSIGPLENNEQFF.

This clone was detected a few times. The V and J genes are TRBV30 and TRBJ2-1, with a tentative D call TRBD1 (6 bases). The V gene's germline CDR1 is GTSNPN and CDR2 SVGIG (reference sequence). The length of the CDR3 is 12 residues. V dropped 0 bases and J dropped 9 bases, with 9 bases sitting between them. The DNA for the CDR3 is TGTGCCTGGAGTGTAGGGGGTAGTGAGCAGTTCTTC. Its translation is CAWSVGGSEQFF.

This chain links TRBV29-1 with TRBJ1-1, with D possibly TRBD1 on 6 matching bases. CDR1 is SQVTM, CDR2 ANQGSEA, per germline. This CDR3 region has 14 residues. Deletions cut 6 bases from V and 0 bases from J, with 14 bases between. CDR3 sequence reads: CSVADRPLNTEAFF. The CDR3 coding sequence is TGCAGCGTCGCTGACAGGCCGTTGAACACTGAAGCTTTCTTT.

In its sample, this clone ranks as medium-sized. V is TRBV9 and J is TRBJ2-2; weak D call: TRBD2 (6 bases). CDR1 and CDR2 (germline): SGDLS, YYNGEE. V lost 0 bases, J lost 4 bases, and 10 bases lay in between. This CDR3 spans 15 amino acids. The CDR3 reads CASSVADYRTGELFF. CDR3 bases: TGTGCCAGCAGCGTAGCGGACTACCGCACCGGGGAGCTGTTTTTT.

This clone was observed a few times. DNA for the CDR3: TGTGCCAGTACGGGGCCCCTTTTCTCTGGGGCCAACGTCCTGACTTTC. Translation gives CASTGPLFSGANVLTF. The chain has TRBV19 and TRBJ2-6; D is tentatively TRBD1 or TRBD2 (5 bases each). Deletions cut 7 bases from V and 0 bases from J, with 13 bases between. Germline CDR1 LNHDA, CDR2 SQIVND (reference sequence). The CDR3 totals 16 residues. The full variable domain, its missing parts supplied by reference TRBV19 and TRBJ2-6, is DGGITQSPKYLFRKEGQNVTLSCEQNLNHDAMYWYRQDPGQGLRLIYYSQIVNDFQKGDIAEGYSVSREKKESFPLTVTSAQKNPTAFYLCASTGPLFSGANVLTFGAGSRLTVL.

The sample holds a few counts of this clone. The chain employs TRBV6-8 and TRBJ1-1; maybe TRBD1 (5 bases). CDR1 is MNHGY and CDR2 is SAAAGT in the germline V gene. This CDR3 region has 15 residues. V lost 5 bases to trimming and J lost 4 bases, with 17 bases between them. This chain's CDR3 is CASSGQRGGSTEAFF. CDR3 sequence (DNA): TGTGCCAGCAGTGGCCAGAGGGGCGGTAGCACTGAAGCTTTCTTT.

V and J are TRBV25-1 and TRBJ2-7; tentatively, D is TRBD2 (6 bases). The V end was cut by 1 base, the J end by 4 bases, with 14 bases between. CDR1 and CDR2 from the germline V gene are MGHDK and SYGVNS. The CDR3 extends over 15 amino acids. CDR3 coding DNA: TGTGCCAGCAGTGAATTCCGACTAGGGGCATACGAGCAGTACTTC. It encodes CASSEFRLGAYEQYF.

This clone counts as medium-sized. The chain joins TRBV6-8 to TRBJ1-1; D is undetermined. V shed 2 bases and J shed 1 base, with 8 bases lying between them. The V gene's germline CDR1 is MNHGY and CDR2 SAAAGT. CDR3 length: 14 amino acids. The CDR3 here is CASSYIGTNTEAFF. In DNA, the CDR3 is TGTGCCAGCAGTTACATAGGTACGAACACTGAAGCTTTCTTT.

This clone was recorded many times. The chain is built from TRBV7-4 and TRBJ1-2; no clear D gene. The CDR3 length is 13 residues. CDR1 SGHVT and CDR2 SQSDAQ come from the germline V gene. Trimming left V 5 bases short and J 2 bases short, with 9 bases between. CDR3 sequence reads: CASSNTDNYGYTF. The DNA of the CDR3 is TGTGCCAGCAGCAATACAGACAACTATGGCTACACCTTC.

This clone ranks as large. This rearrangement joins TRBV29-1 to TRBJ2-7; the D gene is possibly TRBD1 (5 bases). V lost 0 bases to trimming and J lost 4 bases, with 19 bases between them. The CDR3 extends over 16 amino acids. CDR1 is SQVTM and CDR2 is ANQGSEA in the germline V gene. CDR3 in DNA: TGCAGCGTTGAAGATGGGGCAGAATGTTTCTTTTACGAGCAGTACTTC. It specifies CSVEDGAECFFYEQYF.

The rearrangement joins TRBV29-1 to TRBJ1-3, with 7 positions matching TRBD1. The V segment lost 1 base and the J segment 0 bases; nucleotides outside the gene matches: 3. Looked up from germline, CDR1 is SQVTM and CDR2 is ANQGSEA. The CDR3 has 15 amino acids. The chain's CDR3 is CSVEGQGGSGNTIYF. The CDR3 DNA reads as TGCAGCGTTGAAGGGCAGGGGGGCTCTGGAAACACCATATATTTT.

This clone appeared a few times. V gene TRBV14 combines with J gene TRBJ1-3, with D perhaps TRBD1 (6 bases). Germline CDR1 SGHDN, CDR2 FVKESK. Trimming pared 0 bases from V and 2 bases from J, leaving 11 bases between. There are 16 residues in the CDR3. CDR3 loop: CASSQDTAGAGNTIYF. The CDR3 coding sequence is TGTGCCAGCAGCCAAGATACGGCAGGGGCTGGAAACACCATATATTTT.

This clone was found a few times. V is TRBV30 and J is TRBJ1-1, with 8 bases that match TRBD1. CDR1 is GTSNPN, CDR2 SVGIG, per germline (reference sequence). V trimming: 0 bases; J trimming: 3 bases; junction bases outside the gene matches: 0. The CDR3 contains 13 residues. CDR3 residues: CAWSVDRDTEAFF. The CDR3, as DNA: TGTGCCTGGAGTGTGGACAGGGACACTGAAGCTTTCTTT.

The chain is built from TRBV11-3 and TRBJ2-1; 13 bases match TRBD2. Trimming removed 4 bases from V and 10 bases from J; junction bases left unmatched: 7. The V gene's germline CDR1 is SGHNT and CDR2 YENEEA. The CDR3 loop spans 15 amino acids. DNA for the CDR3: TGTGCCAGCAGCTCCAAAGGACTAGCGGGGGAGGAGCAGTTCTTC. This codes for CASSSKGLAGEEQFF.

Sample share makes this clone large. The rearrangement uses TRBV19 and TRBJ2-7; 7 nucleotides line up with TRBD1. With V trimmed by 3 bases and J by 1 base, 6 bases remained unmatched. The germline gives CDR1 LNHDA, CDR2 SQIVND (reference sequence). This CDR3 has 15 amino acids. Written as DNA, the CDR3 is TGTGCCAGTAGTATGAGACAGGGTACGTCCTACGAGCAGTACTTC. It yields the protein CASSMRQGTSYEQYF.

The chain is built from TRBV18 and TRBJ1-2, with D perhaps matching TRBD1 (6 bases). CDR1 and CDR2 from the germline V gene are KGHSH and LQKENI. The CDR3 loop spans 13 amino acids. The V end was cut by 6 bases, the J end by 8 bases, with 16 bases between. CDR3 nucleotides: TGTGCCAGCTCGCCGACAGGACCGTTGGGCTACACCTTC. This translates into CASSPTGPLGYTF.

The sample holds a few counts of this clone. The gene calls are TRBV10-3 and TRBJ2-2; TRBD1 is a possible D gene (5 bases). Trimming removed 0 bases from V and 4 bases from J, with 9 bases in between. Per germline, CDR1 ENHRY and CDR2 SYGVKD. The CDR3 contains 15 residues. The CDR3 is CAISESRTLTGELFF. CDR3 coding DNA: TGTGCCATCAGTGAGTCCAGGACACTCACCGGGGAGCTGTTTTTT.